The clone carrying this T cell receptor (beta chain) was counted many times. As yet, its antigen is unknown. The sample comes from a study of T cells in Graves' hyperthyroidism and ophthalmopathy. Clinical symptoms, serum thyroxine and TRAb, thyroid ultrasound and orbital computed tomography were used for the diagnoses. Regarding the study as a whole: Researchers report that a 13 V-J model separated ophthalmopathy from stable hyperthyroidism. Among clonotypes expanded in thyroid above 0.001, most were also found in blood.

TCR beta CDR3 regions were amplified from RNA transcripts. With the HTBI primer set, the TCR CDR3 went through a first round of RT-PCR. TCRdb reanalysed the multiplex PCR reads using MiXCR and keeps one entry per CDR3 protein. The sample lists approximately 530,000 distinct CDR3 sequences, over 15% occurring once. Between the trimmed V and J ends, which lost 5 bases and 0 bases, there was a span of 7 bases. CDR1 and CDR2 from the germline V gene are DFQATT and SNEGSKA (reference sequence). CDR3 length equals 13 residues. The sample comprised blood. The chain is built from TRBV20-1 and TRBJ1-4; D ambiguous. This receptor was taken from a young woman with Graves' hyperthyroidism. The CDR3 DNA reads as TGCAGTGCTCAGGACCCAACTAATGAAAAACTGTTTTTT. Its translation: CSAQDPTNEKLFF.